Listed below are T cell receptor beta chains from one sample, sequenced in a study of cytomegalovirus exposure and HLA in healthy donors. TCRdb keeps only in-frame clones here, not all; method: immunoSEQ multiplex PCR. The repertoire holds about 99,000 clones, with approximately 80% as singletons. Sequenced input: PBMCs. Receptors were obtained from a male donor in good health and CMV-seropositive. The CDR3 runs from the conserved cysteine through the conserved F or W. A D gene is named only where the DNA matches it firmly. Only part of the rows carry a size: once, few, many, or a class if the clone is expanded.

J gene,D gene,clone size,V gene,CDR3 DNA,CDR3 protein
TRBJ2-3,TRBD2,few,TRBV25-1,TGTGCCAGCAGTGAAGAAGCGGGGGTCCCAGATACGCAGTATTTT,CASSEEAGVPDTQYF
TRBJ2-7,.,.,TRBV10-3,TGTGCCATCAGTGGTGGGGCAGCACTATACGAGCAGTACTTC,CAISGGAALYEQYF
TRBJ1-5,.,.,TRBV4-1,TGCGCCAGCAGCCATCAACCCGACAGGAATCAGCCCCAGCATTTT,CASSHQPDRNQPQHF
TRBJ2-6,TRBD2,.,TRBV4-2,TGTGCCAGCAGCCAAGAGTGGACTAGGGGGGCCAACGTCCTGACTTTC,CASSQEWTRGANVLTF
TRBJ1-6,.,.,TRBV6-6,TGTGCCAGCAGTCCGACAGTAAATAATTCACCCCTCCACTTT,CASSPTVNNSPLHF
TRBJ1-1,TRBD1,.,TRBV27,TGTGCCAGCAGTTCTGGACAGGGGGTGTTGAACACTGAAGCTTTCTTT,CASSSGQGVLNTEAFF
TRBJ1-1,.,.,TRBV6-6,TGTGCCAGCAGTTACGAGTCGCAGGTTTCTGAAGCTTTCTTT,CASSYESQVSEAFF
TRBJ2-1,TRBD1,.,TRBV30,TGTGCCTGGAAGGAGAGGGGGCACCGCTCCTACAATGAGCAGTTCTTC,CAWKERGHRSYNEQFF
TRBJ2-1,.,once,TRBV19,TGTGCCAGTAGTATGGGGACAAACACCAATGAGCAGTTCTTC,CASSMGTNTNEQFF
TRBJ1-2,TRBD1,.,TRBV6-4,TGTGCCAGCAGAATCCTACCAGGGACAGGGTACGATGGCTACACCTTC,CASRILPGTGYDGYTF
TRBJ1-1,.,once,TRBV7-2,TGTGCCAGCAGCTTACAGTCCACTGAAGCTTTCTTT,CASSLQSTEAFF
TRBJ1-1,.,.,TRBV7-9,TGTGCCAGCAGCGAACTGATGGTAGGAGCTCGTGAAGCTTTCTTT,CASSELMVGAREAFF
TRBJ2-7,TRBD2,.,TRBV2,TGTGCCAGCAGTGGGTGGACTAGCGGGGGGATCTCCTACGAGCAGTACTTC,CASSGWTSGGISYEQYF
TRBJ2-7,.,.,TRBV4-2,TGTGCCAGCAGGGGCAGCTCCTACGAGCAGTACTTC,CASRGSSYEQYF
TRBJ1-4,.,.,TRBV9,TGTGCCAGCAGCGTAGGCAATCGAGGGGAAAAACTGTTTTTT,CASSVGNRGEKLFF
TRBJ1-2,.,.,TRBV30,TGTGCCTGGAGTGTACTGAGGATTGGCTACACCTTC,CAWSVLRIGYTF
TRBJ1-2,TRBD1,.,TRBV30,TGTGCCTGGAGTCCAGGGACAGGGCAGGGCTACACCTTC,CAWSPGTGQGYTF
TRBJ2-2,TRBD1,.,TRBV5-6,TGTGCCAGCAGCTTGGTGGCAGGGGGCACCGGGGAGCTGTTTTTT,CASSLVAGGTGELFF
TRBJ2-5,.,.,TRBV5-1,TGCGCCAGTACGGTCGGGGACACCCAAGAGACCCAGTACTTC,CASTVGDTQETQYF
TRBJ1-1,.,.,TRBV27,TGTGCCAGCAGTTATTTGAAACGGGCTGAAGCTTTCTTT,CASSYLKRAEAFF
TRBJ1-1,TRBD1,.,TRBV6-1,TGTGCCATATGGACAGGAGTCACTGAAGCTTTCTTT,CAIWTGVTEAFF
TRBJ2-5,TRBD1,.,TRBV7-7,TGTGCTAGCAGCTCGCGGACAGGGGGGGAGACCCAGTACTTC,CASSSRTGGETQYF
TRBJ1-1,.,.,TRBV19,TGTGCCAGTAGTATCAACATTAACACTGAAGCTTTCTTT,CASSININTEAFF
TRBJ1-2,TRBD1,.,TRBV2,TGTGCCAGCAGCATCGGGGGGACAGGAGCTAACTATGGCTACACCTTC,CASSIGGTGANYGYTF
TRBJ2-6,.,.,TRBV2,TGTGCCAGCAGAAAATTTTTACCCGACAGGACTGGGGCCAACGTCCTGACTTTC,CASRKFLPDRTGANVLTF
TRBJ1-5,TRBD1,once,TRBV5-6,TGTGCCAGCAGCTCGGACAGGGGAGGCAATCAGCCCCAGCATTTT,CASSSDRGGNQPQHF
TRBJ2-1,TRBD2,.,TRBV7-2,TGTGCCAGCAGCCACCCACTCGGCCTAGCGGGGGGGCAGTACAATGAGCAGTTCTTC,CASSHPLGLAGGQYNEQFF
TRBJ2-3,TRBD1,.,TRBV6-1,TGTGCCAGCAGTGAAGGATCACAGGGGGCCCACACAGATACGCAGTATTTT,CASSEGSQGAHTDTQYF